A selection of T cell receptor beta chains follows, all from one sample in a study of control samples from healthy donors and cancer patients. Measured with immunoSEQ multiplex PCR; TCRdb has only the in-frame clones, and not every one. The sample contains around 90,000 clones, around four fifths of which appear only once. Sequenced sample: blood. The receptor source for this set is a man aged 30 to 39 in good health. Each CDR3 is given with its conserved first and last residue. The D gene is left open where the match is weak. A row's size may be missing; if present it is once, few, many or a size class.

TRBV6-5	TRBD1	TRBJ1-5	15	.	CASRWDRGNRQPQHF
TRBV3-1/TRBV3-2	.	TRBJ1-2	12	.	CASSQRSYGYTF
TRBV7-2	.	TRBJ2-2	14	.	CASSDGPLPGELFF
TRBV5-1	.	TRBJ2-1	15	.	CASSLERLFGNEQFF
TRBV2	TRBD2	TRBJ2-1	16	once	CASSEVLAGAYNEQFF
TRBV30	TRBD1	TRBJ1-3	17	.	CAWSPISGTGSGNTIYF
TRBV9	.	TRBJ2-3	14	.	CASSGGGFPDTQYF
TRBV30	.	TRBJ1-2	14	once	CAWSLSHSNYGYTF
TRBV12-5	TRBD1	TRBJ2-3	15	.	CASGLGQGETDTQYF
TRBV10-2	TRBD1	TRBJ2-7	14	few	CARTEQGPRWEQYF
TRBV7-3	.	TRBJ2-1	12	.	CASSSRGNEQFF
TRBV7-9	.	TRBJ2-5	14	.	CASSPGSPVKTQYF
TRBV5-1	.	TRBJ2-3	14	.	CASSTGHPTDTQYF
TRBV19	.	TRBJ1-5	15	.	CASSLEGRAWQPQHF
TRBV24-1	.	TRBJ2-3	16	.	CATSEPKGVGTDTQYF
TRBV6-5	.	TRBJ1-6	13	.	CASIKTRDSPLHF
TRBV2	.	TRBJ1-2	14	.	CASSERTANYGYTF
TRBV10-1	.	TRBJ1-2	13	.	CASSEYRDYGYTF
TRBV27	TRBD1	TRBJ1-5	14	.	CASSSGQINQPQHF
TRBV10-3	.	TRBJ1-1	14	.	CAISESLVGTEAFF
TRBV6-5	TRBD1	TRBJ2-7	14	.	CASSLQGMSDEQYF
TRBV6-1	.	TRBJ1-1	14	.	CASSEDVEFTEAFF
TRBV5-5	TRBD1	TRBJ1-6	13	.	CASSSGTAPPLHF
TRBV5-1	.	TRBJ1-2	14	few	CASSLEVRNYGYTF
TRBV2	.	TRBJ1-5	16	.	CASSEERTDFNQPQHF
TRBV7-2	.	TRBJ2-1	15	.	CASSLGLVSSHEQFF
TRBV19	TRBD1	TRBJ2-6	19	.	CASSTRTGSEFSGANVLTF
TRBV11-2	TRBD2	TRBJ2-3	15	.	CASSPGGGTTDTQYF
TRBV9	.	TRBJ1-6	15	.	CASSQTGTVNSPLHF
TRBV3-1/TRBV3-2	.	TRBJ2-7	13	.	CASSQRVSYEQYF
TRBV2	.	TRBJ2-2	14	.	CASRGDETTGELFF
TRBV15	.	TRBJ2-7	17	.	CATSRDVVVGAVYEQYF
TRBV7-6	.	TRBJ2-7	12	.	CASSDDIYEQYF
TRBV2	.	TRBJ1-6	14	.	CASSRDSYNSPLHF
TRBV2	.	TRBJ2-3	13	.	CASSAVGADTQYF
TRBV11-3	.	TRBJ1-4	19	.	CASSLDRGSQGATNEKLFF
TRBV2	.	TRBJ2-3	13	few	CASREGGIDTQYF
TRBV5-1	.	TRBJ1-1	15	.	CASSLSGTMNTEAFF
TRBV25-1	TRBD1	TRBJ1-3	15	.	CASSAGTASGNTIYF
TRBV30	.	TRBJ1-5	16	.	CAWSVMAQGRNQPQHF
TRBV10-2	TRBD1	TRBJ1-2	14	.	CASSGTGARYGYTF
TRBV29-1	.	TRBJ1-4	14	.	CSVHWLEAPEKLFF
TRBV5-8	.	TRBJ1-4	14	.	CASSWQGRGEKLFF
TRBV12-2	.	TRBJ1-5	19	.	CASRLLRDRVPAFYQPQHF
TRBV7-8	.	TRBJ1-2	17	few	CASSLSPRTTTNYGYTF
TRBV18	TRBD1	TRBJ1-4	13	.	CASSADRDEKLFF
TRBV2	.	TRBJ1-2	13	once	CASTAVTYYGYTF
TRBV6-1	.	TRBJ2-3	14	.	CASSEAIGLDTQYF
TRBV11-3	.	TRBJ1-1	15	.	CASSPGGREYTEAFF
TRBV2	TRBD1	TRBJ2-3	15	.	CASRRQGAQGDTQYF
TRBV19	.	TRBJ2-3	16	few	CASSIGGGWSTDTQYF
TRBV5-1	.	TRBJ1-4	13	.	CASSGGAGEKLFF
TRBV7-2	.	TRBJ1-3	16	once	CASSLGQVSSGNTIYF
TRBV4-2	.	TRBJ1-1	15	.	CASSQDITTGTEAFF